The 14 T cell receptor beta chains below were found in one sample sequenced in a study of blood T cell repertoires in COVID-19. Repertoires were generated with immunoSEQ multiplex PCR, while TCRdb's copy carries only in-frame clones and drops some. The sample contains 200,000 to 250,000 clones, approximately 90% of which appear only once. The sequenced sample was peripheral blood. The source of these receptors is a man aged 25 to 40 with COVID-19, enrolled during active disease.

This clone was seen a few times. DNA of the CDR3: TGTGCCAGCACCACCGGGGTTAGCTCCTACAATGAGCAGTTCTTC. The encoded protein is CASTTGVSSYNEQFF. The chain carries TRBV25-1 and TRBJ2-1, with D tentatively TRBD2 (5 bases). V lost 7 bases to trimming and J lost 0 bases, with 13 bases between them. The germline V gene has CDR1 MGHDK and CDR2 SYGVNS. This CDR3 region has 15 residues.

This chain connects TRBV20-1 to TRBJ1-1; 8 bases fit TRBD1. The CDR3 extends over 11 amino acids. V was clipped by 4 bases and J by 10 bases; unmatched bases: 5. The germline gives CDR1 DFQATT, CDR2 SNEGSKA (reference sequence). As DNA, the CDR3 is TGCAGTGCTACCGACAGGGGAGTAGCTTTCTTT. This gives the protein CSATDRGVAFF.

The chain recombines TRBV6-1 with TRBJ1-5; possibly TRBD1 for D (5 bases). The CDR3 runs to 13 residues. CDR1 is MNHNS, CDR2 SASEGT, per germline. With 1 base removed from V and 4 bases from J, the gap between germline ends came to 5 bases. CDR3 sequence reads: CASSEEGNQPQHF. The CDR3 nucleotides read TGTGCCAGCAGTGAAGAGGGGAATCAGCCCCAGCATTTT.

This clone was seen more than once but under ten times. The chain employs TRBV25-1 and TRBJ1-4, with D tentatively TRBD1 (6 bases). Trimming left V 3 bases short and J 6 bases short, with 11 bases between. This CDR3 is 14 amino acids long. Per the germline V gene, CDR1 is MGHDK and CDR2 is SYGVNS. The CDR3 reads CASSDTGFYEKLFF. The CDR3 nucleotides are TGTGCCAGCAGTGACACAGGGTTCTATGAAAAACTGTTTTTT.

A few counts support this clone. V is TRBV7-2 and J is TRBJ1-5; D is undetermined. V lost 2 bases, J lost 7 bases, and 12 bases lay in between. The CDR3 extends over 14 amino acids. Germline V lookup: CDR1 SGHTA, CDR2 FQGNSA. CDR3 coding DNA: TGTGCCAGCAGCTTAATGGACGGGGAACAGCCCCAGCATTTT. Translated: CASSLMDGEQPQHF.

This clone came up once. The J gene is TRBJ1-2, the V gene TRBV24-1; D might be TRBD1 (5 bases). The CDR3 extends over 19 amino acids. Germline V gene sequence: CDR1 KGHDR, CDR2 SFDVKD. Trimming took off 3 bases at V and 6 bases at J, with 28 bases between the two ends. In DNA, the CDR3 is TGTGCCACCAGTGATGGCTCCGGGACTTCTTTTCCGCCCGACCATGGCTACACCTTC. Translating it yields CATSDGSGTSFPPDHGYTF.

V is TRBV2 and J is TRBJ2-1; TRBD1 aligns across 9 bases. Germline trimming cut 6 bases from V and 4 bases from J; bases unmatched to any gene: 7. Germline V gene lookup returns CDR1 SNHLY and CDR2 FYNNEI. The CDR3 consists of 15 residues. CDR3 region: CASRLDRGGYNEQFF. The CDR3 DNA reads TGTGCCAGCAGGCTCGACAGGGGGGGGTACAATGAGCAGTTCTTC.

The V and J genes are TRBV7-9 and TRBJ2-3; 10 bases are shared with TRBD1. CDR3 length: 16 residues. V lost 4 bases, J lost 4 bases, and 8 bases stayed unmatched. CDR1 and CDR2 from the germline V gene are SEHNR and FQNEAQ (reference sequence). CDR3 DNA: TGTGCCAGCAGCTCACCGGGACAGGGGAGTCCAGATACGCAGTATTTT. Its translation: CASSSPGQGSPDTQYF.

This chain joins TRBV21-1 and TRBJ1-2; TRBD1 is the table's D call and was not checked against the DNA. TRBV21-1 is a pseudogene locus. CDR3 length: 12 amino acids. CDR3 loop: CASSVQEHGYTF. Here the CDR3 DNA reads TGTGCCAGCAGCGTACAGGAACATGGCTACACCTTC.

The chain couples TRBV11-3 to TRBJ2-1; 7 nucleotides agree with TRBD2. CDR1 is SGHNT and CDR2 is YENEEA in the germline V gene. This CDR3 region has 17 residues. The V segment lost 5 bases and the J segment 4 bases; nucleotides outside the gene matches: 14. In DNA, the CDR3 is TGTGCCAGCAGCCAAGGGGTTGGCGAGCGGGGTTACAATGAGCAGTTCTTC. It encodes CASSQGVGERGYNEQFF.

The DNA for the CDR3 is TGTGCCAGCTCAACAGGAGGGGAAAGTGGTGAAAAACTGTTTTTT. Protein: CASSTGGESGEKLFF. The chain is built from TRBV18 and TRBJ1-4; the D gene is possibly TRBD1 (5 bases). With 5 bases removed from V and 7 bases from J, the gap between germline ends came to 17 bases. The CDR3 sequence is 15 residues long. Germline lookup yields CDR1 KGHSH and CDR2 LQKENI.

A single count supports this clone. The chain combines TRBV6-5 with TRBJ1-4; TRBD1 matches 9 bases. The trim removed 5 bases at V and 10 bases at J, leaving 11 bases unmatched. Looked up from germline, CDR1 is MNHEY and CDR2 is SVGAGI. CDR3 length: 15 amino acids. The CDR3 here is CASSTISTGGRKLFF. The CDR3 region has the DNA TGTGCCAGCAGTACAATTTCGACAGGGGGAAGAAAACTGTTTTTT.

This clone turned up a few times. The rearrangement uses TRBV7-9 and TRBJ2-5; no reliable D call. The V gene's germline CDR1 is SEHNR and CDR2 FQNEAQ (reference sequence). Trimming took 4 bases from V and 2 from J, leaving 8 bases between them. CDR3 length: 13 amino acids. The CDR3 DNA follows: TGTGCCAGCAGCTACCGACTGCAAGAGACCCAGTACTTC. Residues: CASSYRLQETQYF.

The chain couples TRBV6-2 or TRBV6-3 to TRBJ2-4; 9 bases agree with TRBD2. Losses at the gene ends were 2 bases for V and 14 bases for J; bases not matched to a gene: 13. The CDR3 length is 15 residues. Germline assignment: CDR1 MNHEY and CDR2 SVGEGT. CDR3 sequence (DNA): TGTGCCAGCAGTTACGGGCCAGCGGGAGGCTCCGGCGAGTACTTC. Translating gives CASSYGPAGGSGEYF.